A single sample is the source of the 8 T cell receptor beta chains below, sequenced in a study of blood T cell repertoires in COVID-19 (dated by TCRdb to the early 2020s). Library prep was done by the immunoSEQ multiplex PCR assay. In its TCRdb copy, this immuneACCESS table keeps in-frame sequences only and misses some clones. Where compared with another copy, unresolved V genes explain less than half of these, and the others have no known cause. The sample profile shows roughly 100,000 clones; roughly 82% of them were found once. In total, the top ten clones hold approximately 4.5% of the sample. The source material was peripheral blood. The receptors here all came from a human donor in a cohort sampled during active COVID-19.

V and J are TRBV5-4 and TRBJ1-6; D is undetermined. Germline V CDR1 and CDR2: SGHNT, YYREEE (reference sequence). This CDR3 contains 14 residues. Trimming removed 0 bases at V and 7 bases at J, with 8 bases between. The CDR3 loop reads CASSLALQNSPLHF. For the CDR3, the DNA is TGTGCCAGCAGCTTGGCATTACAAAATTCACCCCTCCACTTT.

This chain connects TRBV11-3 to TRBJ1-4; D is possibly TRBD1 (5 bases). Germline-derived CDR1 and CDR2 are SGHNT and YENEEA. The CDR3 contains 15 residues. The V and J ends lost 4 bases and 8 bases respectively, with 17 bases between them. CDR3: CASSSAGTPEEKLFF. The CDR3 bases are TGTGCCAGCAGCTCTGCTGGGACTCCCGAGGAAAAACTGTTTTTT.

CDR3 residues: CASSPGGLYEQYF. CDR3 nucleotides: TGTGCCAGCAGCCCCGGCGGCCTCTACGAGCAGTACTTC. This chain connects TRBV12-3 or TRBV12-4 to TRBJ2-7; no reliable D call. V lost 6 bases and J 3 bases, leaving 12 bases between the germline ends. The CDR3 is made up of 13 amino acids.

This clone was found a few times. The J gene is TRBJ2-3, the V gene TRBV5-4, with 14 bases identical to TRBD2. Germline V gives CDR1 SGHNT, CDR2 YYREEE (reference sequence). V trimming: 0 bases; J trimming: 2 bases; junction bases outside the gene matches: 2. The CDR3 is made up of 17 amino acids. The CDR3 DNA sequence: TGTGCCAGCAGCTTGGGGACTAGCGGGGGGTCCACAGATACGCAGTATTTT. This gives the protein CASSLGTSGGSTDTQYF.

The chain combines TRBV25-1 with TRBJ2-3; maybe TRBD2 (5 bases). CDR3 length: 18 amino acids. Trimming stripped 0 bases from V and 1 base from J, with 17 bases between. Germline V gene data show CDR1 as MGHDK and CDR2 as SYGVNS. CDR3 region: CASSEYGFGRARTDTQYF. The DNA of the CDR3 is TGTGCCAGCAGTGAATATGGGTTCGGGCGGGCCCGCACAGATACGCAGTATTTT. Complete variable domain (other parts from reference TRBV25-1 and TRBJ2-3): EADIYQTPRYLVIGTGKKITLECSQTMGHDKMYWYQQDPGMELHLIHYSYGVNSTEKGDLSSESTVSRIRTEHFPLTLESARPSHTSQYLCASSEYGFGRARTDTQYFGPGTRLTVL.

The J gene is TRBJ1-4, the V gene TRBV6-6, with D tentatively TRBD1 (6 bases). Germline CDR1 is MNHNY and CDR2 is SVGAGI (reference sequence). This CDR3 comprises 14 residues. Trimming pared 2 bases from V and 7 bases from J, leaving 11 bases between. As DNA, the CDR3 is TGTGCCAGCAGTTACGGGGGCTGGGCTGAAAAACTGTTTTTT. Its protein is CASSYGGWAEKLFF.

The chain couples TRBV11-3 to TRBJ1-1; tentatively, D is TRBD1 (5 bases). The CDR3 runs to 14 residues. CDR1 is SGHNT, CDR2 YENEEA, per germline. Trimming cost V 1 base and J 5 bases, with 11 bases left between them. CDR3 sequence (DNA): TGTGCCAGCAGCTTAGTGGGGCAGGGAACTGAAGCTTTCTTT. Protein: CASSLVGQGTEAFF.

The V gene is TRBV6-5, the J gene TRBJ2-3; 7 bases align to TRBD2. Trimming removed 7 bases from V and 2 bases from J; junction bases left unmatched: 6. The CDR3 length is 14 residues. From germline, CDR1 is MNHEY and CDR2 SVGAGI. CDR3 nucleotide sequence: TGTGCCAGCAAACTAGCGTTCCCCACAGATACGCAGTATTTT. This encodes CASKLAFPTDTQYF.